These 15 T cell receptor beta chains share one sample of origin, sequenced in a study of tumor and adjacent non-tumor tissue in lung cancer. TCRbeta libraries were built with three rounds of nested PCR, modified from ARM-PCR. TCRdb recomputed calls from the multiplex PCR reads with MiXCR, one row per CDR3 protein. This sample has around 82,000 distinct CDR3 sequences, with 80% to 90% found just once. RNA was extracted from bulk tissue without any cell sorting. Distant lung tissue was collected more than 3 cm away from the tumor edge. Material for sequencing was distant non-tumor lung tissue. The source of these receptors is a man aged 60 to 75 with non-small cell lung cancer.

Remarks on this clonotype: The junction does not match germline at one end; this may be a read error. The chain recombines TRBV11-3 with TRBJ2-3, with D maybe TRBD2 (5 bases). Germline V gene lookup returns CDR1 SGHNT and CDR2 YENEEA. The CDR3 totals 13 residues. The CDR3 protein is CPSSFQRAYTQYF. As DNA, the CDR3 is TGTCCCAGCAGCTTTCAGAGGGCATATACGCAGTATTTT.

Points on this clonotype: Sequence at one end of the junction differs from germline and may be a read error. The V and J genes are TRBV11-2 and TRBJ1-4; D call uncertain. CDR3 size: 17 residues. Looked up from germline, CDR1 is SGHAT and CDR2 is FQNNGV. This CDR3 is CASSLVPQRSYNEKLSF. The CDR3 region has the DNA TGTGCCAGCAGCTTAGTCCCGCAGCGTAGTTATAATGAAAAACTGTCTTTT.

Note on this clonotype: At one of its ends the junction is not consistent with the germline gene, which may arise from a read error. The CDR3, as DNA: TGTGCCAGCAGCTCTACAAGGGAAGATACCGAGTATTTC. This sequence encodes CASSSTREDTEYF. The chain recombines TRBV11-2 with TRBJ2-5; no clear D. CDR1 SGHAT and CDR2 FQNNGV come from the germline V gene. The CDR3 has 13 amino acids.

Notes on this clonotype: A junction end diverges from the germline sequence, so it may reflect a read error. J is TRBJ2-6 and V is TRBV6-5; D gene ambiguous. Germline CDR1 and CDR2: MNHEY and SVGAGI. The CDR3 loop spans 17 amino acids. This CDR3 reads CASSLAEASSGVNVLTF. The CDR3 region has the DNA TGTGCCAGCAGTTTAGCAGAGGCCAGCTCTGGGGTCAACGTCCTGACTTTC.

As regards this clonotype: The junction departs from germline at one end; a sequencing error may be responsible. The V call is TRBV12-3 or TRBV12-4, the J call TRBJ1-5, with D perhaps matching TRBD1 (5 bases). The CDR3 has 17 residues. This chain's CDR3 is CPSSLRTGGEVRQSQHF. The CDR3 nucleotides read TGTCCCAGCAGTTTACGCACCGGGGGGGAGGTCCGTCAATCCCAGCATTTT.

This clonotype is a singleton in its sample. An end of the junction differs from the germline gene, which may be a read error. J is TRBJ1-6 and V is TRBV6-5; 7 bases are a match to TRBD1. This CDR3 comprises 15 residues. Looked up from germline, CDR1 is MNHEY and CDR2 is SVGAGI. The chain's CDR3 is CVCSYTTGTDSPHHF. The CDR3 DNA is TGTGTCTGCAGTTACACGACAGGGACTGATTCACCCCACCACTTT.

Remarks on this clonotype: A much larger clone is a single base away; this may be a read error. The chain employs TRBV5-4 and TRBJ2-7; D gene ambiguous. CDR3 size: 14 residues. Germline CDR1 is SGHNT and CDR2 is YYREEE (reference sequence). The CDR3: CANSFTLGSYEQYF. The DNA for the CDR3 is TGTGCCAACAGCTTTACTCTAGGAAGCTACGAGCAGTACTTC.

This clonotype was found many times. The chain joins TRBV4-2 to TRBJ2-1; no clear D. This CDR3 contains 13 residues. Deletions cut 3 bases from V and 9 bases from J, with 12 bases between. Germline CDR1 LGHNA, CDR2 YNFKEQ. Written as DNA, the CDR3 is TGTGCCAGCAGCCATGAAATGGTTCGTGAGCAGTTCTTC. Its translation: CASSHEMVREQFF.

This chain links TRBV7-8 with TRBJ2-2; D is undetermined. The V and J ends lost 4 bases and 6 bases respectively, with 12 bases between them. Germline V gene sequence: CDR1 SGHVS, CDR2 FQNEAQ. The CDR3 totals 14 residues. This CDR3 reads CASSSRHSPGELFF. DNA for the CDR3: TGTGCCAGCAGCTCGAGACATAGCCCCGGGGAGCTGTTTTTT.

V gene TRBV7-3 combines with J gene TRBJ1-3; TRBD1 aligns across 8 bases. The CDR3 is 15 amino acids. Germline V CDR1 and CDR2: SGHTA, FQGTGA. The CDR3 nucleotides are TGTGCAGGCAGCTTATCAGGGGGCTTCGGAAACACCATATATTTT. This codes for CAGSLSGGFGNTIYF. Variable domain in full (rest from reference TRBV7-3 and TRBJ1-3): GAGVSQTPSNKVTEKGKYVELRCDPISGHTALYWYRQSLGQGPEFLIYFQGTGAADDSGLPNDRFFAVRPEGSVSTLKIQRTERGDSAVYLCAGSLSGGFGNTIYFGEGSWLTVV.

Remarks on this clonotype: One end of the junction is discordant with germline, which a read error may explain. The genes are TRBV20-1 and TRBJ2-1; D remains ambiguous. This CDR3 spans 13 amino acids. Germline V gene lookup returns CDR1 DFQATT and CDR2 SNEGSKA (reference sequence). The CDR3: CNARAESNNEQFF. In DNA, the CDR3 is TGCAATGCTAGAGCAGAGAGTAACAATGAGCAGTTTTTC.

Turning to this clonotype: At one boundary the junction diverges from the germline segment, which might be a read error. V usage is TRBV11-2 and J usage is TRBJ2-1, with 7 bases that match TRBD1. Germline-derived CDR1 and CDR2 are SGHAT and FQNNGV. This CDR3 comprises 15 residues. The CDR3 nucleotides read TGTGCCAGCAGCCTAGACGTACAGGGGTACAATGAGCAGTTCTTC. Its protein is CASSLDVQGYNEQFF.

Of note for this clonotype: Germline and junction disagree at one end, which may indicate a read error. This chain connects TRBV20-1 to TRBJ2-7, with D hard to call. This CDR3 region has 13 residues. Germline V gene data show CDR1 as DFQATT and CDR2 as SNEGSKA (reference sequence). The CDR3 coding sequence is TGCGGTGCTAGAGACGCCAGCATTCCCGAGCAGTACTTC. It codes for CGARDASIPEQYF.

This clonotype was found many times. This chain joins TRBV5-4 and TRBJ2-7; D is ambiguous. V was cut by 2 bases and J by 3 bases, with 12 bases left in between. Per germline, CDR1 SGHNT and CDR2 YYREEE (reference sequence). This CDR3 contains 14 residues. Written as DNA, the CDR3 is TGTGCCAGCAGCTTCGGACCCTTGAGCTACGAGCAGTACTTC. It encodes CASSFGPLSYEQYF. The whole variable domain, filled in from reference TRBV5-4 and TRBJ2-7, reads ETGVTQSPTHLIKTRGQQVTLRCSSQSGHNTVSWYQQALGQGPQFIFQYYREEENGRGNFPPRFSGLQFPNYSSELNVNALELDDSALYLCASSFGPLSYEQYFGPGTRLTVT.

A note on this clonotype: It may be a read error: a sequence one base away is much more abundant. The CDR3 loop is CASSLAHADTQYF. In DNA form, the CDR3 reads TGTGCCAGCAGTTTAGCCCACGCAGATACGCAGTATTTT. This sequence joins TRBV12-3 or TRBV12-4 and TRBJ2-3, with D hard to call. The CDR3 runs 13 residues. Trimming took off 0 bases at V and 4 bases at J, with 5 bases between the two ends.